The TCR beta chain under discussion was sequenced for a study of cytomegalovirus exposure and HLA in healthy donors. Study results and limitations: Most TCR sequences were rare, but some public TCRs occurred in many donors. From TCR beta sequences, most subjects' HLA-A and HLA-B alleles were reportedly predicted accurately.

The J segment lost 7 bases and the V segment lost 2 bases, leaving 11 bases of the junction unmatched. The V gene's germline CDR1 is MDHEN and CDR2 SYDVKM. This CDR3 has 15 amino acids. About this clone itself: Its antigen is still unknown.

A multiplex PCR was run with 60 Vbeta primers and 13 Jbeta primers. Method: immunoSEQ multiplex PCR; TCRdb's copy keeps in-frame clones and lacks some. Of under 250,000 clones listed, approximately 82% are singletons. All the people who gave samples were healthy bone marrow donors. The specimen sequenced was PBMCs. The chain couples TRBV28 to TRBJ2-7; TRBD2 matches at 7 bases. The sequence derives from a male donor in good health and CMV-seronegative. CDR3 sequence reads: CASSLPGRLGGEQYF. The CDR3 DNA follows: TGTGCCAGCAGTTTACCCGGGCGGCTCGGGGGGGAGCAGTACTTC.